Listed here are 27 T cell receptor beta chains from one sample, sequenced in a study of cytomegalovirus exposure and HLA in healthy donors. The PCR was carried out with 60 Vbeta primers and 13 Jbeta primers. Sequenced by immunoSEQ multiplex PCR; TCRdb stores in-frame clones only, minus some. The table has about 150,000 clones, approximately 80% seen once; the top ten hold 10% to 15%. Sequences were obtained from PBMCs. These receptors were obtained from a man aged 25-40 years in good health and CMV-seropositive.

This sequence joins TRBV28 and TRBJ1-4, with 8 bases matching TRBD1. The CDR3 consists of 15 residues. Germline CDR1 and CDR2: MDHEN and SYDVKM. Trimming at V came to 2 bases and at J to 8 bases, leaving 7 bases not matched to a gene. CDR3 DNA sequence: TGTGCCAGCAGTTTAATGACAGGGGCGAGCGAAAAACTGTTTTTT. It translates to CASSLMTGASEKLFF.

The chain recombines TRBV14 with TRBJ2-7; 8 nucleotides align to TRBD1. CDR1 and CDR2 (germline): SGHDN, FVKESK. The CDR3 covers 14 residues. V was clipped by 6 bases and J by 3 bases; unmatched bases: 7. This CDR3 is CASSAGQGFYEQYF. Here the CDR3 DNA reads TGTGCCAGCAGTGCCGGACAGGGTTTCTACGAGCAGTACTTC.

V is TRBV28 and J is TRBJ1-5; TRBD1 might be the D (5 bases). CDR3 length equals 15 residues. Germline loops: CDR1 MDHEN, CDR2 SYDVKM. Trimming cost V 10 bases and J 0 bases, with 16 bases left between them. CDR3 protein: CATRAGYLSNQPQHF. DNA for the CDR3: TGTGCCACTCGTGCAGGGTATCTTAGCAATCAGCCCCAGCATTTT.

The gene calls are TRBV7-9 and TRBJ2-7; 9 bases agree with TRBD2. Germline V gene data show CDR1 as SEHNR and CDR2 as FQNEAQ (reference sequence). The junction had 10 bases not matched to a gene; V was cut back by 1 base and J by 0 bases. The CDR3 spans 18 residues. CDR3 loop: CASSLVKGRGRASYEQYF. The CDR3 DNA sequence: TGTGCCAGCAGCTTAGTAAAGGGGCGCGGGAGGGCCTCCTACGAGCAGTACTTC.

The chain uses TRBV27 and TRBJ2-5; 15 positions match TRBD2. Germline CDR1 is MNHEY and CDR2 is SMNVEV (reference sequence). CDR3 length: 17 amino acids. J gave up 5 bases and V 5 bases, and 9 bases lay outside the gene matches. The CDR3 region is CASSHRTSGRATETQYF. The CDR3 DNA follows: TGTGCCAGCAGTCACAGGACTAGCGGGAGGGCCACGGAGACCCAGTACTTC.

This clone was observed a few times. This chain links TRBV5-4 with TRBJ2-5, with 8 bases fitting TRBD2. The length of the CDR3 is 15 residues. In germline, CDR1 is SGHNT, CDR2 YYREEE (reference sequence). V dropped 1 base and J dropped 2; count of bases not matched to a gene: 4. CDR3 nucleotides: TGTGCCAGCAGCTTGCCGACTAGCGCACAAGAGACCCAGTACTTC. This encodes CASSLPTSAQETQYF.

This sequence joins TRBV7-9 and TRBJ2-7; D not resolved. Germline V CDR1 and CDR2: SEHNR, FQNEAQ (reference sequence). The CDR3 runs 11 residues. V was pared by 4 bases and J by 3 bases, with 4 bases between. CDR3 in DNA: TGTGCCAGCAGCTCCAACTACGAGCAGTACTTC. Translation: CASSSNYEQYF.

CDR3 nucleotide sequence: TGTGCCAGCAGCCCCTTCTCCGGTGAGCAGTTCTTC. Translated, it gives CASSPFSGEQFF. The chain carries TRBV7-2 and TRBJ2-1; no firm D call. Germline V gene data show CDR1 as SGHTA and CDR2 as FQGNSA. The germline V and J ends were trimmed by 5 bases and 9 bases, with 11 bases remaining between them. The CDR3 sequence is 12 residues long.

The rearrangement uses TRBV29-1 and TRBJ2-3, with 8 bases fitting TRBD1. With V trimmed by 7 bases and J by 4 bases, 4 bases remained unmatched. In germline, CDR1 is SQVTM, CDR2 ANQGSEA. This CDR3 contains 12 residues. The CDR3 loop is CSAGQGPDTQYF. The CDR3 nucleotides are TGCAGCGCCGGACAGGGCCCAGATACGCAGTATTTT.

This chain links TRBV2 with TRBJ1-4; TRBD1 aligns across 8 bases. Germline CDR1 and CDR2: SNHLY and FYNNEI. J lost 6 bases, V lost 6 bases, and 6 bases had no gene match. This CDR3 is built from 14 residues. The CDR3 sequence: CASREDRVYEKLFF. The DNA of the CDR3 is TGTGCCAGCAGGGAGGACAGGGTTTATGAAAAACTGTTTTTT.

The rearrangement joins TRBV9 to TRBJ2-1, with TRBD2 matching over 11 bases. J gave up 6 bases and V 4 bases, and 3 bases lay outside the gene matches. The V gene's germline CDR1 is SGDLS and CDR2 YYNGEE. The CDR3 sequence is 14 residues long. The CDR3 region has the DNA TGTGCCAGCAGCCATAGCGGGAGGGCCAATGAGCAGTTCTTC. This translates into CASSHSGRANEQFF.

A few counts support this clone. The chain links TRBV15 to TRBJ1-5; 8 bases align to TRBD1. J lost 0 bases, V lost 6 bases, and 10 bases had no gene match. The CDR3 sequence is 17 residues long. The germline gives CDR1 LNHNV, CDR2 YYDKDF (reference sequence). The CDR3 loop is CATSGWTGSNSNQPQHF. In DNA, the CDR3 is TGTGCCACCAGTGGATGGACAGGGTCAAATAGCAATCAGCCCCAGCATTTT.

This sequence joins TRBV14 and TRBJ2-5; D perhaps matches TRBD1 (6 bases). Trimming took off 4 bases at V and 4 bases at J, with 19 bases between the two ends. The CDR3 has 16 amino acids. The germline gives CDR1 SGHDN, CDR2 FVKESK. The CDR3 nucleotides read TGTGCCAGCAGCCCATACGAAACAGGGTCTGTAGAGACCCAGTACTTC. Protein sequence: CASSPYETGSVETQYF.

Details on this clone: At one of its ends the junction is not consistent with the germline gene, which may arise from a read error. V gene TRBV7-9 combines with J gene TRBJ2-7, with TRBD1 as a possible D gene (6 bases). Germline V gene sequence: CDR1 SEHNR, CDR2 FQNEAQ (reference sequence). The CDR3 is 18 residues long. CDR3 sequence: CSSSFTKDRLPSIYEQYF. The CDR3 DNA follows: TGTTCCAGCAGCTTCACCAAGGACAGACTACCCTCCATCTACGAGCAGTACTTC.

The chain is built from TRBV29-1 and TRBJ2-3, with TRBD2 matching over 7 bases. CDR3 size: 14 residues. Germline V CDR1 and CDR2: SQVTM, ANQGSEA. Trimming at V came to 6 bases and at J to 8 bases, leaving 14 bases not matched to a gene. CDR3 residues: CSVFRDYLWVTQYF. The CDR3 DNA sequence: TGCAGCGTCTTCCGGGACTACCTTTGGGTTACGCAGTATTTT.

The V and J genes are TRBV7-2 and TRBJ2-5; D uncertain. Trimming cost V 1 base and J 3 bases, with 6 bases left between them. This CDR3 contains 13 residues. Per the germline V gene, CDR1 is SGHTA and CDR2 is FQGNSA. The CDR3 sequence: CASSLGLEETQYF. In nucleotides, the CDR3 is TGTGCCAGCAGCTTAGGACTGGAAGAGACCCAGTACTTC.

This sequence joins TRBV9 and TRBJ1-2; no firm D call. This CDR3 comprises 14 residues. Trimming took 3 bases from V and 2 from J, leaving 11 bases between them. The germline CDR1 and CDR2 sequences are SGDLS and YYNGEE. This chain's CDR3 is CASSADGLNYGYTF. CDR3 DNA: TGTGCCAGCAGCGCGGACGGACTGAACTATGGCTACACCTTC.

The V and J genes are TRBV7-2 and TRBJ1-4, with TRBD1 matching over 8 bases. Germline CDR1 and CDR2: SGHTA and FQGNSA. The CDR3 is 16 residues long. The J segment lost 3 bases and the V segment lost 4 bases, leaving 7 bases of the junction unmatched. The CDR3 region has the DNA TGTGCCAGCAGCTCATCAGGGGGCGCGGCTAATGAAAAACTGTTTTTT. This encodes CASSSSGGAANEKLFF.

The chain combines TRBV14 with TRBJ2-5; D is unresolved. The CDR3 loop spans 11 amino acids. CDR1 SGHDN and CDR2 FVKESK come from the germline V gene. V lost 1 base and J lost 7, with 4 bases in between. The chain's CDR3 is CASSQGATQYF. As DNA, the CDR3 is TGTGCCAGCAGCCAAGGGGCGACCCAGTACTTC.

The V gene is TRBV7-9, the J gene TRBJ2-7; 14 bases line up with TRBD2. This CDR3 is built from 16 residues. Unmatched junction bases numbered 3, after V lost 2 bases and J lost 3 bases. CDR1 is SEHNR, CDR2 FQNEAQ, per germline (reference sequence). The CDR3 region is CASSLPGLAGGYEQYF. The CDR3 coding sequence is TGTGCCAGCAGCTTACCAGGACTAGCGGGAGGCTACGAGCAGTACTTC. The full variable domain, in which reference TRBV7-9 and TRBJ2-7 provide the parts outside the CDR3, is DTGVSQNPRHKITKRGQNVTFRCDPISEHNRLYWYRQTLGQGPEFLTYFQNEAQLEKSRLLSDRFSAERPKGSFSTLEIQRTEQGDSAMYLCASSLPGLAGGYEQYFGPGTRLTVT.

In this sample, this clone turned up once. This chain uses TRBV14 with TRBJ2-2; unclear D gene. The CDR3 contains 14 residues. The V and J ends lost 8 bases and 5 bases respectively, with 15 bases between them. The germline gives CDR1 SGHDN, CDR2 FVKESK. The CDR3 is CASGAVSPTGELFF. The CDR3, as DNA: TGTGCCAGCGGTGCGGTCTCCCCAACCGGGGAGCTGTTTTTT.

The CDR3 reads CASSLEAGGTETQYF. CDR3 sequence (DNA): TGTGCCAGCAGCTTAGAGGCAGGGGGCACAGAGACCCAGTACTTC. The rearrangement joins TRBV5-4 to TRBJ2-5; 8 positions match TRBD1. Germline V CDR1 and CDR2: SGHNT, YYREEE (reference sequence). V was pared by 2 bases and J by 4 bases, with 7 bases of the junction left unmatched. The CDR3 consists of 15 residues.

V and J are TRBV7-9 and TRBJ2-4, with D maybe TRBD2 (6 bases). This CDR3 has 14 residues. Trimming pared 1 base from V and 5 bases from J, leaving 9 bases between. Per germline, CDR1 SEHNR and CDR2 FQNEAQ (reference sequence). CDR3 loop: CASSLGEEQNIQYF. Here the CDR3 DNA reads TGTGCCAGCAGCTTAGGGGAGGAACAAAACATTCAGTACTTC. Filled out from reference TRBV7-9 and TRBJ2-4, the complete variable domain reads DTGVSQNPRHKITKRGQNVTFRCDPISEHNRLYWYRQTLGQGPEFLTYFQNEAQLEKSRLLSDRFSAERPKGSFSTLEIQRTEQGDSAMYLCASSLGEEQNIQYFGAGTRLSVL.

This clone was observed once. This sequence joins TRBV2 and TRBJ2-5; possible D gene TRBD1, 5 bases. From germline, CDR1 is SNHLY and CDR2 FYNNEI. The CDR3 totals 12 residues. V lost 3 bases, J lost 4 bases, and 6 bases lay in between. The CDR3 is CASSDQGETQYF. The CDR3, as DNA: TGTGCCAGCAGTGATCAGGGAGAGACCCAGTACTTC.

Here the CDR3 DNA reads TGCAGCGTTGTTCAGCAAGAGACCCAGTACTTC. It is translated as CSVVQQETQYF. The V and J genes are TRBV29-1 and TRBJ2-5; no clear D. Germline CDR1 SQVTM, CDR2 ANQGSEA. V gave up 4 bases and J gave up 2 bases, with 5 bases separating them. The CDR3 runs to 11 residues. Full variable domain (rest looked up from reference TRBV29-1 and TRBJ2-5): SAVISQKPSRDICQRGTSLTIQCQVDSQVTMMFWYRQQPGQSLTLIATANQGSEATYESGFVIDKFPISRPNLTFSTLTVSNMSPEDSSIYLCSVVQQETQYFGPGTRLLVL.

This sequence joins TRBV2 and TRBJ1-1; D gene uncertain. The CDR3 contains 14 residues. The ends were cut back, 7 bases at V and 0 bases at J, with 12 bases in the middle. Looked up from germline, CDR1 is SNHLY and CDR2 is FYNNEI. The CDR3 DNA follows: TGTGCCAGCACTCTCACGGTAATGAACACTGAAGCTTTCTTT. Protein: CASTLTVMNTEAFF.

This chain links TRBV5-8 with TRBJ1-1; no reliable D call. The CDR3 loop spans 16 amino acids. The V gene's germline CDR1 is SGHTS and CDR2 YDEGEE. The V gene lost 0 bases and the J gene lost 5 bases, with 17 bases spanning the gap. The CDR3 here is CASSLGPGRGGTEAFF. As DNA, the CDR3 is TGTGCCAGCAGCTTGGGACCGGGGAGAGGTGGGACTGAAGCTTTCTTT.